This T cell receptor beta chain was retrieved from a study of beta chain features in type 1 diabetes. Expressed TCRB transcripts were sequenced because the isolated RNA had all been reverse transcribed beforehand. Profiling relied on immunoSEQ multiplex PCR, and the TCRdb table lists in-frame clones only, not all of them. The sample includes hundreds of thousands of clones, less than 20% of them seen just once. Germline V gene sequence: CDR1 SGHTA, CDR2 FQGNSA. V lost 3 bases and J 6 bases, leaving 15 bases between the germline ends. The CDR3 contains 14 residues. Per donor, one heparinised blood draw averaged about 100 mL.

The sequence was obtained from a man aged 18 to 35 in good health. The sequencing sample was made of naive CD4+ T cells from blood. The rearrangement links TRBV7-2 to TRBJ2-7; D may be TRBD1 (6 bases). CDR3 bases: TGTGCCAGCAGCTTCGGGACATCCCGGGGCGAGCAGTACTTC. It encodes CASSFGTSRGEQYF.